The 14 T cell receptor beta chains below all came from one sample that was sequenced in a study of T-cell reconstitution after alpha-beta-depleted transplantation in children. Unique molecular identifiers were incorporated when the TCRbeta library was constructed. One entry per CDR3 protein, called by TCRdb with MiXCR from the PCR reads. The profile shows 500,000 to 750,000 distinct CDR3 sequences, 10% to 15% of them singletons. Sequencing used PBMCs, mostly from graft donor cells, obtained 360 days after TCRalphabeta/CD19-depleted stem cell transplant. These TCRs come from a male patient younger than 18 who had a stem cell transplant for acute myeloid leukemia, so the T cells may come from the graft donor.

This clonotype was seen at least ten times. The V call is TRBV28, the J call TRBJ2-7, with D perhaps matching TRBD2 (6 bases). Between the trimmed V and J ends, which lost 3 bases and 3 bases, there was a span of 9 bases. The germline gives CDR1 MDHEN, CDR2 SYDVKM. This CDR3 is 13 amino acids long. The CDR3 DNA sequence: TGTGCCAGCAGTTTCGGGGGATACTACGAGCAGTACTTC. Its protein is CASSFGGYYEQYF.

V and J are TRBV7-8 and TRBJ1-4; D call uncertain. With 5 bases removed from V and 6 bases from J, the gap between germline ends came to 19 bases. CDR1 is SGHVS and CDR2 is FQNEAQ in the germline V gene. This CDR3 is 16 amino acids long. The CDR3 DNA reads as TGTGCCAGCAGCCTCTTCGGATACCGGGGAGATGAAAAACTGTTTTTT. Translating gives CASSLFGYRGDEKLFF.

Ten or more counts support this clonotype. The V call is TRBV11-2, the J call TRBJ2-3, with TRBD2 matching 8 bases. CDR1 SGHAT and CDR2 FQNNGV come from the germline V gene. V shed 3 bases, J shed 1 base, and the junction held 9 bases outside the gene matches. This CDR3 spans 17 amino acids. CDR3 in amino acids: CASSFRVGAGGTDTQYF. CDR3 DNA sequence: TGTGCCAGCAGCTTCCGCGTGGGAGCGGGAGGCACAGATACGCAGTATTTT.

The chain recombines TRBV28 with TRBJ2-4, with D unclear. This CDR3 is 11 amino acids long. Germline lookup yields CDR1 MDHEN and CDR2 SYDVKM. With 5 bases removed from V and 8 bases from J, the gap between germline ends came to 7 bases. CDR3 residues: CASSIVDIQYF. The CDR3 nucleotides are TGTGCCAGCAGTATTGTGGACATTCAGTACTTC.

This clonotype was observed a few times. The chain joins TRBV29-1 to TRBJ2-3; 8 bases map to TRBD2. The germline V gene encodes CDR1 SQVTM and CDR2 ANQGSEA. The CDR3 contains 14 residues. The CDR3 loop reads CRVGRVQGTDTQYF. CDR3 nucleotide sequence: TGCAGAGTCGGGAGGGTCCAGGGCACAGATACGCAGTATTTT.

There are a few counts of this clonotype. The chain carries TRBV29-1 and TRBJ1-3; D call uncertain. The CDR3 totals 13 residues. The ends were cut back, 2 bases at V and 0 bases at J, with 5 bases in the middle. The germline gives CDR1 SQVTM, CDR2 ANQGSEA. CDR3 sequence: CSVERGSGNTIYF. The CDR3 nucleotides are TGCAGCGTTGAACGAGGCTCTGGAAACACCATATATTTT.

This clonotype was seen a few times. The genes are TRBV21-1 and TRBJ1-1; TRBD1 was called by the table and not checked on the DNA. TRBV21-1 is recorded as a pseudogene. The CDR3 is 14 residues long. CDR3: CASSKEESGAEAFF. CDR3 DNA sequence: TGTGCCAGCAGCAAAGAAGAATCAGGGGCTGAAGCTTTCTTT.

CDR3 DNA: TGTGCCACCAGCTTGGACAGGGCCCCGCAAGAGACCCAGTACTTC. Protein product: CATSLDRAPQETQYF. The rearrangement uses TRBV15 and TRBJ2-5; TRBD1 matches 8 bases. This CDR3 contains 15 residues. Germline trimming cut 5 bases from V and 2 bases from J; bases unmatched to any gene: 7. Germline values: CDR1 LNHNV, CDR2 YYDKDF (reference sequence).

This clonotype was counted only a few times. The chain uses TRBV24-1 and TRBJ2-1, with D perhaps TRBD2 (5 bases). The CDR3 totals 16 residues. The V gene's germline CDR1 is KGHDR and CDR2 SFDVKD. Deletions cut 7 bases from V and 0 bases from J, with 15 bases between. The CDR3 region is CATRGSASSSYNEQFF. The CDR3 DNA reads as TGTGCCACCAGGGGTAGCGCAAGCAGCTCCTACAATGAGCAGTTCTTC.

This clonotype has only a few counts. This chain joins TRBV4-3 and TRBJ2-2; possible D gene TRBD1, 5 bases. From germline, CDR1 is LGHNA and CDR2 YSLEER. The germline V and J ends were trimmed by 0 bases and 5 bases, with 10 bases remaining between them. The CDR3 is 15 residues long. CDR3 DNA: TGCGCCAGCAGCCAAGAAGGACATTTAACCGGGGAGCTGTTTTTT. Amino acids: CASSQEGHLTGELFF.

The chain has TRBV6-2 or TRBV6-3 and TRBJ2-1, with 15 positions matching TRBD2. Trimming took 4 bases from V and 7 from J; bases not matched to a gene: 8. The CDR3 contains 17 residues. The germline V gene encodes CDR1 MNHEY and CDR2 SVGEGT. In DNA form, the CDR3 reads TGTGCCAGCAGTTCCCGGACTAGCGGGAGGGCCCTTAATGAGCAGTTCTTC. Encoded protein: CASSSRTSGRALNEQFF.

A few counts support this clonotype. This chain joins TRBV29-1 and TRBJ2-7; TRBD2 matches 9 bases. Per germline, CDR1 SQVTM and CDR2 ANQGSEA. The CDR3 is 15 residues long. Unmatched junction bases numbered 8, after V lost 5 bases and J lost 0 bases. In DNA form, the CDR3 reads TGCAGCGTTTTGGGCGGGAGGGTTAGCTCCTACGAGCAGTACTTC. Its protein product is CSVLGGRVSSYEQYF.

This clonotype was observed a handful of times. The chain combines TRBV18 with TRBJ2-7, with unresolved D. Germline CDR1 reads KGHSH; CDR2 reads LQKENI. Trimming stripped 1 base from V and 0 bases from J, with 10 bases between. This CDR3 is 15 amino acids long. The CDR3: CASSPQTVSSYEQYF. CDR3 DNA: TGTGCCAGCTCACCACAGACGGTAAGCTCCTACGAGCAGTACTTC.

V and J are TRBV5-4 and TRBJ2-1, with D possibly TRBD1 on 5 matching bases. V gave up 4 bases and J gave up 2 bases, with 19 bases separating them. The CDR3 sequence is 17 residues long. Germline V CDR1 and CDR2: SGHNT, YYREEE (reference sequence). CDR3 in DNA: TGTGCCAGCAGCATGCAACTCTTTGGGGCCACCTACAATGAGCAGTTCTTC. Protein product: CASSMQLFGATYNEQFF.